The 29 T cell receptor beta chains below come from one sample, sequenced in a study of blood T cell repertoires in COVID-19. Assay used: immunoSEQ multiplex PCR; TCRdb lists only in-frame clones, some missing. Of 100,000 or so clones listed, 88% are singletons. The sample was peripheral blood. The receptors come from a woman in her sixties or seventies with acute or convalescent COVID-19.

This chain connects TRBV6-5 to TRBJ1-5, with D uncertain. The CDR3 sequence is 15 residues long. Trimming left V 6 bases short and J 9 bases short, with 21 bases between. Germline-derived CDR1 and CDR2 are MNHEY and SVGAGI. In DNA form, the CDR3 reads TGTGCCAGCAGCCTCGCCGCGGGGTCACCCGCGCCCCAGCATTTT. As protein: CASSLAAGSPAPQHF.

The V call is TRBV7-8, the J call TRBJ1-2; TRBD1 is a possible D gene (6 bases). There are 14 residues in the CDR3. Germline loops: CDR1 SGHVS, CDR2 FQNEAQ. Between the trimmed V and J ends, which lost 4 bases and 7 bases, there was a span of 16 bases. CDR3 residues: CASSWGSQGPGYTF. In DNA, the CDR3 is TGTGCCAGCAGCTGGGGGTCCCAGGGGCCTGGCTACACCTTC.

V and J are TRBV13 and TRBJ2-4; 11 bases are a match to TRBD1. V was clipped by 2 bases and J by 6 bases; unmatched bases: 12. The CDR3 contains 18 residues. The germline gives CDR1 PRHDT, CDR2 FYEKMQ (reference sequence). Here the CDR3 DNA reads TGTGCCAGCAGCTTAAGACTCGGGACAGGGGGTGTTGGAAACATTCAGTACTTC. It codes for CASSLRLGTGGVGNIQYF.

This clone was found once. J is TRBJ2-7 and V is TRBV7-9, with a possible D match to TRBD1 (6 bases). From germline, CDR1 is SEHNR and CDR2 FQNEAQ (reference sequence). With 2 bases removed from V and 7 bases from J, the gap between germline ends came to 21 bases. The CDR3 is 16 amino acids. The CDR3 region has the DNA TGTGCCAGCAGCTTAAGTTCTGGACTGGGGGCCGGAGAGCAGTACGTC. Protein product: CASSLSSGLGAGEQYV.

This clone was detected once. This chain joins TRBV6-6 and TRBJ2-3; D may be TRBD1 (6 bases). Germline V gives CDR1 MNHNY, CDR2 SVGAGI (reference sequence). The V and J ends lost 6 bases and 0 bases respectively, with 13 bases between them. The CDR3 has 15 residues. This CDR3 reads CASSPTGSSTDTQYF. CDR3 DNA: TGTGCCAGCAGCCCCACAGGGTCTAGCACAGATACGCAGTATTTT.

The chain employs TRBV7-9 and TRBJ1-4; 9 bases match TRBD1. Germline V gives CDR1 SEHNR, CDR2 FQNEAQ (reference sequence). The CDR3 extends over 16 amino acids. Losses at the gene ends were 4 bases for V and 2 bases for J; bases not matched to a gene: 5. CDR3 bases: TGTGCCAGCAGCTCACAGGGGGCGCAGACTAATGAAAAACTGTTTTTT. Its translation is CASSSQGAQTNEKLFF. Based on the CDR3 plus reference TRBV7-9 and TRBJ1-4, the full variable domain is DTGVSQNPRHKITKRGQNVTFRCDPISEHNRLYWYRQTLGQGPEFLTYFQNEAQLEKSRLLSDRFSAERPKGSFSTLEIQRTEQGDSAMYLCASSSQGAQTNEKLFFGSGTQLSVL.

In DNA form, the CDR3 reads TGTGCCAGCAGCCAAGACACGGGACTCTCCTCGGGGGTCACCGGGGAGCTGTTTTTT. It yields the protein CASSQDTGLSSGVTGELFF. The rearrangement uses TRBV4-2 and TRBJ2-2; a weak D match, TRBD2 (6 bases). The V gene's germline CDR1 is LGHNA and CDR2 YNFKEQ. The CDR3 totals 19 residues. V lost 0 bases, J lost 4 bases, and 21 bases lay in between.

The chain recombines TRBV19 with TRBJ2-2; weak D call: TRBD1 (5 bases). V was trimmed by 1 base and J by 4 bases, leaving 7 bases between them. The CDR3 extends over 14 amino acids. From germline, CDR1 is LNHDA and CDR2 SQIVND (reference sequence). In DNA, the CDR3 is TGTGCCAGTAGTATAGGACAGACCACCGGGGAGCTGTTTTTT. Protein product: CASSIGQTTGELFF.

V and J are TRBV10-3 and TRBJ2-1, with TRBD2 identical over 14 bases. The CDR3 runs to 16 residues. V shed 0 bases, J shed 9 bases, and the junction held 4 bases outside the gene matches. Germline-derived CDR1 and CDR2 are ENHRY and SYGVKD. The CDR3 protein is CAISESTSGRAGEQFF. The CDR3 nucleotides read TGTGCCATCAGTGAGTCGACTAGCGGGAGGGCCGGTGAGCAGTTCTTC.

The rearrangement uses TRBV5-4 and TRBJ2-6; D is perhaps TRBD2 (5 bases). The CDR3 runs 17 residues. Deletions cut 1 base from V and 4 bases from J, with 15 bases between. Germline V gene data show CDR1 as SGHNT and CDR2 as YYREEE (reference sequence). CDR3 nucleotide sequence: TGTGCCAGCAGCTTGAATCGGGGAATGGCCGGGGCCAACGTCCTGACTTTC. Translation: CASSLNRGMAGANVLTF.

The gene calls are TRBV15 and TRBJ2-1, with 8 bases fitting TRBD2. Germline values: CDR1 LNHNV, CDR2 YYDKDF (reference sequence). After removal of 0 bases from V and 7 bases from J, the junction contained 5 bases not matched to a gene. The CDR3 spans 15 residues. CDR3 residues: CATSRDIAGSNEQFF. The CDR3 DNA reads TGTGCCACCAGCAGAGATATAGCGGGATCGAATGAGCAGTTCTTC.

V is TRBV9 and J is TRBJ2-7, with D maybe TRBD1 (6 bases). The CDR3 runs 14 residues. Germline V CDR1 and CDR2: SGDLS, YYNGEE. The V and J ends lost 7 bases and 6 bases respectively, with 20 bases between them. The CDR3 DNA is TGTGCCAGCGCAGCGGACAGCTCGTCTGGCGAGCAGTACTTC. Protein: CASAADSSSGEQYF.

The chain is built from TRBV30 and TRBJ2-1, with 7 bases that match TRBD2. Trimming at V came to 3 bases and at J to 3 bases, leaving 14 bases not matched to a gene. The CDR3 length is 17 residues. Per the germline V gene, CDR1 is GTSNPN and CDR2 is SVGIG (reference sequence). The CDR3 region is CAWRGGGSPLNYNEQFF. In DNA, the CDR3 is TGTGCCTGGAGGGGCGGCGGGAGCCCCCTGAACTACAATGAGCAGTTCTTC.

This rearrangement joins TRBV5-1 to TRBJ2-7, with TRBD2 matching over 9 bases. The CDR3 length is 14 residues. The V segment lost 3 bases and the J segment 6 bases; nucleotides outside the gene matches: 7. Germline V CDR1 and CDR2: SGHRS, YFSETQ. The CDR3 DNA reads TGCGCCAGCAGCTCCTTAGCGGGAGTGGGCGAGCAGTACTTC. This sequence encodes CASSSLAGVGEQYF. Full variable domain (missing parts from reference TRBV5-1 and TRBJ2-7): KAGVTQTPRYLIKTRGQQVTLSCSPISGHRSVSWYQQTPGQGLQFLFEYFSETQRNKGNFPGRFSGRQFSNSRSEMNVSTLELGDSALYLCASSSLAGVGEQYFGPGTRLTVT.

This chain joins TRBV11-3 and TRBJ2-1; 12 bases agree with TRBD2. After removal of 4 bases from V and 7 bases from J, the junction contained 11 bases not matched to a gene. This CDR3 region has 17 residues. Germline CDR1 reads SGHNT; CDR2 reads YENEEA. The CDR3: CASSSGLAGGPTNEQFF. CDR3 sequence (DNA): TGTGCCAGCAGCTCAGGTCTAGCGGGAGGGCCTACAAATGAGCAGTTCTTC.

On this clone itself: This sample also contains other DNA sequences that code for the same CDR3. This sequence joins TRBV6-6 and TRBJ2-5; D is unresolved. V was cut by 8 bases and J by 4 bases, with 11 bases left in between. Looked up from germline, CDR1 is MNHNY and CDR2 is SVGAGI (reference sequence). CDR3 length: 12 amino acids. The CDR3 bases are TGTGCCAGCCTCAGTGGTCTAGAGACCCAGTACTTC. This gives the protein CASLSGLETQYF.

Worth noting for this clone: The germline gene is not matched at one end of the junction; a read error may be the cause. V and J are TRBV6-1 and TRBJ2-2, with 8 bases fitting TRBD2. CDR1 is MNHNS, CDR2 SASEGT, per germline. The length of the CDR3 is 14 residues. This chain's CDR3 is CASREAGAGGELFF. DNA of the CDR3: TGTGCCAGCAGGGAAGCGGGAGCGGGCGGGGAGCTGTTTTTT.

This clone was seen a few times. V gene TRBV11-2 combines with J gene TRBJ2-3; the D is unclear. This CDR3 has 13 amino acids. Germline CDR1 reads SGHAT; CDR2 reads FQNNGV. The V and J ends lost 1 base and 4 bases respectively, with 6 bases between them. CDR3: CASSLGGADTQYF. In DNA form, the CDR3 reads TGTGCCAGCAGCTTAGGAGGCGCAGATACGCAGTATTTT.

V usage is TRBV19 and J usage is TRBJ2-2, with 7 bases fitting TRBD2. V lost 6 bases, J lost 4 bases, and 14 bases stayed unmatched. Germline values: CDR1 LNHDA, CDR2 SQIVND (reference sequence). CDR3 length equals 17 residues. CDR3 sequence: CASRNLSGMGFTGELFF. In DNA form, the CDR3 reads TGTGCCAGTAGGAATTTAAGCGGGATGGGGTTCACCGGGGAGCTGTTTTTT.

The CDR3 loop reads CASSRKDGGSNQPQHF. The CDR3 DNA reads as TGTGCCAGCAGTAGAAAGGACGGGGGTAGCAATCAGCCCCAGCATTTT. The V and J genes are TRBV6-6 and TRBJ1-5, with D perhaps matching TRBD1 (5 bases). The CDR3 is 16 residues long. V was shortened by 5 bases and J by 0 bases, with 14 bases between the two germline ends. Germline lookup yields CDR1 MNHNY and CDR2 SVGAGI (reference sequence).

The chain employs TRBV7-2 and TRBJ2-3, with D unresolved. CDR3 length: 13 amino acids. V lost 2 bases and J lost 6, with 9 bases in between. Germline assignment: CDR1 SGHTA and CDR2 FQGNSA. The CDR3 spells CASSLTFSDTQYF. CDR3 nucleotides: TGTGCCAGCAGCTTAACTTTCTCTGATACGCAGTATTTT.

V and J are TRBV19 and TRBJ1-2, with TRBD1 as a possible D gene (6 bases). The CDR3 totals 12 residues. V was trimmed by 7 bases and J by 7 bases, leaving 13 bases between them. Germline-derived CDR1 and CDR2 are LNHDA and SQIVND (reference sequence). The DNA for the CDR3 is TGTGCCAGTAAACAGGGTCCGGGTGGCTACACCTTC. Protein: CASKQGPGGYTF.

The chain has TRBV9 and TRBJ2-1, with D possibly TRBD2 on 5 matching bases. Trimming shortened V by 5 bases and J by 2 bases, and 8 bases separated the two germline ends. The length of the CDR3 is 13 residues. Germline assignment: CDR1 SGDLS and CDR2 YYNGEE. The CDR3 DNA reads TGTGCCAGCAGAGCGGTCGCCTACAATGAGCAGTTCTTC. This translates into CASRAVAYNEQFF.

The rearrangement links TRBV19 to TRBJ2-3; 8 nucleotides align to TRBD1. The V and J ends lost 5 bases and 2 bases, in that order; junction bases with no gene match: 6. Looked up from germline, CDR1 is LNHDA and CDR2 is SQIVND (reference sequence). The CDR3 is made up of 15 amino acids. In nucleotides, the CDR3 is TGTGCCAGTAGTGAGAGGACAGGGCTCACAGATACGCAGTATTTT. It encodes CASSERTGLTDTQYF.

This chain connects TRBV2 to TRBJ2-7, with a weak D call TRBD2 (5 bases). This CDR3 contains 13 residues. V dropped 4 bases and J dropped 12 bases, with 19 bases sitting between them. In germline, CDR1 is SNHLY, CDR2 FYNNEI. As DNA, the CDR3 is TGTGCCAGCAGTGTTGATTCTCCGGGGAATCGGTACTTC. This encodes CASSVDSPGNRYF.

CDR3 loop: CASSLEPSGWYNEQFF. CDR3 in DNA: TGTGCCAGCAGCTTAGAGCCTAGCGGGTGGTACAATGAGCAGTTCTTC. This chain connects TRBV7-2 to TRBJ2-1; TRBD2 aligns across 8 bases. Trimming took 1 base from V and 4 from J; bases not matched to a gene: 6. The CDR3 spans 16 residues. Germline V lookup: CDR1 SGHTA, CDR2 FQGNSA.

CDR3 region: CASSFIGTEQETQYF. As DNA, the CDR3 is TGTGCCAGCAGCTTTATAGGCACAGAGCAAGAGACCCAGTACTTC. The V and J genes are TRBV5-5 and TRBJ2-5; no clear D. CDR3 length equals 15 residues. The ends were cut back, 2 bases at V and 2 bases at J, with 13 bases in the middle. Germline CDR1 reads SGHKS; CDR2 reads YYEKEE (reference sequence). The full variable domain, its missing parts supplied by reference TRBV5-5 and TRBJ2-5, is DAGVTQSPTHLIKTRGQQVTLRCSPISGHKSVSWYQQVLGQGPQFIFQYYEKEERGRGNFPDRFSARQFPNYSSELNVNALLLGDSALYLCASSFIGTEQETQYFGPGTRLLVL.

The CDR3 protein is CASSLRTSGGQETQYF. CDR3 nucleotides: TGTGCCAGTAGTCTCCGGACTAGCGGGGGCCAAGAGACCCAGTACTTC. This chain connects TRBV19 to TRBJ2-5, with 13 positions matching TRBD2. J was trimmed by 1 base and V by 5 bases; bases with no gene match: 4. This CDR3 has 16 residues. Per the germline V gene, CDR1 is LNHDA and CDR2 is SQIVND (reference sequence).

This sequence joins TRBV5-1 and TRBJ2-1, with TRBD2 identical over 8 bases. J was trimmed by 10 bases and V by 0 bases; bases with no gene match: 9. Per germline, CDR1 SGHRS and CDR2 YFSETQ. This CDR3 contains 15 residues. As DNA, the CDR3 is TGCGCCAGCAGCTTGGTTGGCGGGAGGAACGGGGAGCAGTTCTTC. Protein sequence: CASSLVGGRNGEQFF.